This TCR beta chain was sequenced during a study of blood T cell repertoires in COVID-19. The trim removed 0 bases at V and 7 bases at J, leaving 3 bases unmatched. CDR3 size: 15 residues. CDR1 and CDR2 from the germline V gene are SGHTA and FQGNSA. Original data processing: Quantification of nucleated cells was approximated via reference gene primer amplification. Here immunoSEQ multiplex PCR was the method, and the copy in TCRdb shows in-frame clones only, minus some. The V and J calls and clone size were taken over from that table, and D and trimming were inferred from the DNA. The sample comprises about 260,000 clones, more than 80% of which are singletons, and about 4% rests with the top ten.

The sample comprised PBMCs or T cells enriched from blood (not recorded which). The sequence derives from a woman aged 25 to 39 with acute COVID-19. The V call is TRBV7-2, the J call TRBJ1-3; TRBD1 matches at 10 bases. CDR3 residues: CASSLAPGQGNTIYF. The CDR3 region has the DNA TGTGCCAGCAGCTTAGCGCCGGGACAGGGGAACACCATATATTTT.